Detailed here is one T cell receptor beta chain. In the original workflow: Quantification of nucleated cells was approximated via reference gene primer amplification. Assay used: immunoSEQ multiplex PCR; TCRdb lists only in-frame clones, some missing. V and J calls and clone size follow that table, whereas D and trimming were derived from the DNA. This table has about 83,000 clones, 80% to 90% appearing once. These data are taken from a study of blood T cell repertoires in COVID-19. Overall study: Samples taken during acute and convalescent COVID-19 were collected in the United States, Italy and Spain. T cells, B-cell-depleted T cells, or PBMCs supplied cDNA or gDNA.

CDR3 size: 15 residues. The V gene's germline CDR1 is SGHTA and CDR2 FQGNSA. V lost 4 bases to trimming and J lost 7 bases, with 19 bases between them. This clonotype was sampled from a woman of 80 years or more with acute or convalescent COVID-19. Sample: peripheral blood. The rearrangement joins TRBV7-2 to TRBJ1-2; D possibly corresponds to TRBD1 (6 bases). CDR3 protein: CASSSGGGALFGYTF. The DNA for the CDR3 is TGTGCCAGCAGCTCTGGAGGGGGGGCGCTTTTTGGCTACACCTTC.